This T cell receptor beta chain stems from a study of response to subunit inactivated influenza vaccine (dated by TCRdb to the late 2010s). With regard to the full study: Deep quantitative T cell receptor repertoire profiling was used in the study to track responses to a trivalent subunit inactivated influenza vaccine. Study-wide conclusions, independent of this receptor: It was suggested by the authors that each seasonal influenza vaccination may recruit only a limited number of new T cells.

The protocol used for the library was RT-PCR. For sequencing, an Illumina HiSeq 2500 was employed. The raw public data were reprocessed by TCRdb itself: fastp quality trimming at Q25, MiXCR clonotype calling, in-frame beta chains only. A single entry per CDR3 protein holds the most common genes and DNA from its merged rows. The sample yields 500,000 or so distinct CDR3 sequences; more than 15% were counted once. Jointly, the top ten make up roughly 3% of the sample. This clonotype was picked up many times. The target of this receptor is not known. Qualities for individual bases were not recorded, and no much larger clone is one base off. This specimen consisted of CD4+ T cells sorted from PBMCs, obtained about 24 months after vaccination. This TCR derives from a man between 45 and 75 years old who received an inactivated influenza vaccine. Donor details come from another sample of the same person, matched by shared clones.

In nucleotide form, the sequence is TGTGCCAGCAGCGAGGGACAGGGAGGGACCCAGTACTTC. This sequence encodes CASSEGQGGTQYF. Recombination connected TRBV9 to TRBJ2-5; TRBD1 matches 9 bases in the middle. The junction shows trimming of 3 bases on V and 7 bases on J, and the gene matches do not reach 4 bases of it. Taken from the germline V gene, the CDR1 and CDR2 loops are SGDLS and YYNGEE. The CDR3 has 13 amino acids, counting the end cysteine and phenylalanine. Left in the record is the CDR3 DNA by itself, 39 bases read in frame from the first base.